These 30 T cell receptor beta chains originate from one sample sequenced in a study of cytomegalovirus exposure and HLA in healthy donors. PCR used 60 Vbeta primers and 13 Jbeta primers. Sequencing used immunoSEQ multiplex PCR; TCRdb keeps in-frame clones, though not all of them. The sample consists of 200,000 to 250,000 clones, approximately 80% of them appearing once. What was sequenced was PBMCs. The origin of the receptors is a girl aged 10 to 17 in good health and CMV-seronegative.

This clone was seen a few times. The DNA of the CDR3 is TGTGCCAGCAGCGGGGTAGCGGGAGGCGAGCAGTACTTC. Encoded protein: CASSGVAGGEQYF. The rearrangement uses TRBV13 and TRBJ2-7; 10 bases agree with TRBD2. Germline V CDR1 and CDR2: PRHDT, FYEKMQ (reference sequence). Unmatched junction bases numbered 4, after V lost 5 bases and J lost 6 bases. CDR3 size: 13 residues.

The V call is TRBV9, the J call TRBJ1-4, with TRBD1 matching over 9 bases. Losses at the gene ends were 0 bases for V and 5 bases for J; bases not matched to a gene: 5. Germline CDR1 is SGDLS and CDR2 is YYNGEE. CDR3 length: 16 amino acids. CDR3 DNA sequence: TGTGCCAGCAGCGTAGGGGGGACAGGGATGAATGAAAAACTGTTTTTT. Its protein is CASSVGGTGMNEKLFF. Complete variable domain (other parts from reference TRBV9 and TRBJ1-4): DSGVTQTPKHLITATGQRVTLRCSPRSGDLSVYWYQQSLDQGLQFLIQYYNGEERAKGNILERFSAQQFPDLHSELNLSSLELGDSALYFCASSVGGTGMNEKLFFGSGTQLSVL.

The gene calls are TRBV4-1 and TRBJ1-1; TRBD1 is a possible D gene (5 bases). The germline V gene encodes CDR1 MGHRA and CDR2 YSYEKL. The germline V and J ends were trimmed by 2 bases and 7 bases, with 14 bases remaining between them. The CDR3 runs to 14 residues. In DNA, the CDR3 is TGCGCCAGCAGCCAACTTGCGGGGGGATTTGAAGCTTTCTTT. This codes for CASSQLAGGFEAFF.

This sequence joins TRBV6-1 and TRBJ2-2; TRBD2 might be the D (6 bases). V was shortened by 6 bases and J by 0 bases, with 11 bases between the two germline ends. Germline values: CDR1 MNHNS, CDR2 SASEGT. The CDR3 is 15 residues long. CDR3: CASRIGTSNTGELFF. In DNA, the CDR3 is TGTGCCAGCAGGATAGGGACTTCGAACACCGGGGAGCTGTTTTTT.

The J gene is TRBJ1-2, the V gene TRBV14; D call uncertain. This CDR3 has 14 amino acids. Germline CDR1 SGHDN, CDR2 FVKESK. Trimming stripped 0 bases from V and 4 bases from J, with 9 bases between. CDR3 sequence reads: CASSQERAGYGYTF. CDR3 DNA sequence: TGTGCCAGCAGCCAAGAGCGGGCCGGCTATGGCTACACCTTC.

The rearrangement joins TRBV30 to TRBJ1-6, with 10 nucleotides matching TRBD1. CDR3 size: 14 residues. Germline V gene sequence: CDR1 GTSNPN, CDR2 SVGIG (reference sequence). Trimming removed 0 bases from V and 7 bases from J; junction bases left unmatched: 0. For the CDR3, the DNA is TGTGCCTGGAGTGTGGACAGGGGGAATTCACCCCTCCACTTT. Residues: CAWSVDRGNSPLHF.

The CDR3 nucleotides read TGTGCCACCAGCAGGGGGACTTCTTACAATGAGCAGTTCTTC. Its translation is CATSRGTSYNEQFF. V is TRBV15 and J is TRBJ2-1; weak D call: TRBD2 (6 bases). This CDR3 is built from 14 residues. CDR1 is LNHNV, CDR2 YYDKDF, per germline (reference sequence). V lost 3 bases, J lost 4 bases, and 10 bases lay in between.

The V gene is TRBV29-1, the J gene TRBJ1-2; D is unclear. Germline CDR1 SQVTM, CDR2 ANQGSEA. Trimming removed 3 bases at V and 4 bases at J, with 9 bases between. This CDR3 has 12 residues. The CDR3 DNA sequence: TGCAGCGTTGAGGAGGACCTCTATGGCTACACCTTC. Its translation is CSVEEDLYGYTF.

The chain recombines TRBV27 with TRBJ2-7; 10 positions agree with TRBD1. CDR3 length: 17 amino acids. V lost 0 bases, J lost 3 bases, and 8 bases stayed unmatched. The germline V gene encodes CDR1 MNHEY and CDR2 SMNVEV (reference sequence). CDR3 loop: CASSLSGGTGVNYEQYF. The CDR3 region has the DNA TGTGCCAGCAGTTTATCAGGGGGGACAGGGGTCAACTACGAGCAGTACTTC.

V gene TRBV7-9 combines with J gene TRBJ2-7; no reliable D call. Germline values: CDR1 SEHNR, CDR2 FQNEAQ (reference sequence). The germline V and J ends were trimmed by 1 base and 3 bases, with 4 bases remaining between them. The CDR3 contains 12 residues. CDR3 nucleotides: TGTGCCAGCAGCTTAGATTACTACGAGCAGTACTTC. Its translation: CASSLDYYEQYF.

The genes are TRBV28 and TRBJ2-1, with TRBD2 matching 10 bases. Per germline, CDR1 MDHEN and CDR2 SYDVKM. Germline trimming cut 3 bases from V and 0 bases from J; bases unmatched to any gene: 5. The CDR3 is made up of 17 amino acids. The CDR3 coding sequence is TGTGCCAGCAGTTTGGGAGCGGGGGGGGGCTCCTACAATGAGCAGTTCTTC. This gives the protein CASSLGAGGGSYNEQFF.

This clone came up a few times. The rearrangement joins TRBV9 to TRBJ1-4; D unclear. The germline gives CDR1 SGDLS, CDR2 YYNGEE. This CDR3 has 12 residues. Trimming removed 4 bases from V and 7 bases from J, with 8 bases in between. As DNA, the CDR3 is TGTGCCAGCAGCCCCGACTCTGAAAAACTGTTTTTT. Protein sequence: CASSPDSEKLFF.

This chain links TRBV6-1 with TRBJ1-1, with 10 bases aligning to TRBD1. The trim removed 6 bases at V and 4 bases at J, leaving 5 bases unmatched. Germline V lookup: CDR1 MNHNS, CDR2 SASEGT. The CDR3 is 14 residues long. The chain's CDR3 is CASRTGQGGTEAFF. The CDR3 coding sequence is TGTGCCAGCAGAACTGGACAGGGGGGCACTGAAGCTTTCTTT.

The chain links TRBV7-2 to TRBJ1-1; tentatively, D is TRBD1 (6 bases). Germline V lookup: CDR1 SGHTA, CDR2 FQGNSA. The CDR3 sequence is 15 residues long. V was cut by 3 bases and J by 1 base, with 12 bases left in between. This chain's CDR3 is CASSFRQARNTEAFF. CDR3 sequence (DNA): TGTGCCAGCAGCTTTAGACAGGCGCGGAACACTGAAGCTTTCTTT.

This chain uses TRBV7-2 with TRBJ1-1; 7 bases map to TRBD1. The CDR3 is 15 amino acids. CDR1 is SGHTA, CDR2 FQGNSA, per germline. V lost 4 bases, J lost 1 base, and 6 bases stayed unmatched. The CDR3 region is CASSYTWTGNTEAFF. DNA for the CDR3: TGTGCCAGCAGCTACACCTGGACAGGGAACACTGAAGCTTTCTTT.

This sequence joins TRBV5-4 and TRBJ2-5; a weak D match, TRBD2 (6 bases). The CDR3 runs 14 residues. Germline values: CDR1 SGHNT, CDR2 YYREEE (reference sequence). Trimming cost V 4 bases and J 1 base, with 11 bases left between them. The CDR3 bases are TGTGCCAGCAGCACTCTAGCGTCCCAAGAGACCCAGTACTTC. Its protein is CASSTLASQETQYF.

The chain joins TRBV30 to TRBJ1-3, with D hard to call. Germline-derived CDR1 and CDR2 are GTSNPN and SVGIG (reference sequence). There are 16 residues in the CDR3. V was clipped by 4 bases and J by 0 bases, with 16 bases between them. The CDR3 DNA follows: TGTGCCTGGACTGGGCTGATTGGCAACTCTGGAAACACCATATATTTT. This encodes CAWTGLIGNSGNTIYF. Full variable domain (outside the CDR3, taken from reference TRBV30 and TRBJ1-3): SQTIHQWPATLVQPVGSPLSLECTVEGTSNPNLYWYRQAAGRGLQLLFYSVGIGQISSEVPQNLSASRPQDRQFILSSKKLLLSDSGFYLCAWTGLIGNSGNTIYFGEGSWLTVV.

This chain joins TRBV28 and TRBJ2-7; 8 nucleotides line up with TRBD2. The CDR3 is 14 residues long. CDR1 and CDR2 from the germline V gene are MDHEN and SYDVKM. V shed 6 bases and J 2 bases; nucleotides not matched to a gene: 6. CDR3 nucleotides: TGTGCCAGCAGAAGAGCGGGGGCAACCTACGAGCAGTACTTC. Translated, it gives CASRRAGATYEQYF.

The rearrangement links TRBV28 to TRBJ2-3; TRBD2 agrees at 10 bases. CDR3 length: 14 amino acids. With 5 bases clipped from V and 5 bases from J, the junction kept 4 bases outside the gene matches. CDR1 is MDHEN, CDR2 SYDVKM, per germline. This CDR3 is CASSGLAGVDTQYF. Written as DNA, the CDR3 is TGTGCCAGCAGTGGGCTAGCGGGAGTAGATACGCAGTATTTT.

This chain links TRBV28 with TRBJ1-6; no reliable D call. Germline lookup yields CDR1 MDHEN and CDR2 SYDVKM. The CDR3 has 12 amino acids. Trimming took 10 bases from V and 8 from J, leaving 12 bases between them. The chain's CDR3 is CATSARDSPLHF. The DNA for the CDR3 is TGTGCCACCTCAGCGAGGGATTCACCCCTCCACTTT.

V is TRBV5-1 and J is TRBJ1-6, with D possibly TRBD1 on 6 matching bases. The CDR3 runs 16 residues. Trimming took 4 bases from V and 10 from J, leaving 21 bases between them. Germline CDR1 SGHRS, CDR2 YFSETQ. This CDR3 is CASSPDSGTIISPLHF. Written as DNA, the CDR3 is TGCGCCAGCAGCCCTGACTCCGGGACAATCATCTCACCCCTCCACTTT.

The chain combines TRBV28 with TRBJ1-4, with TRBD1 identical over 10 bases. The J segment lost 4 bases and the V segment lost 3 bases, leaving 11 bases of the junction unmatched. This CDR3 spans 18 amino acids. Germline V gives CDR1 MDHEN, CDR2 SYDVKM. CDR3 amino acids: CASSLETGGDEFNEKLFF. In DNA, the CDR3 is TGTGCCAGCAGTTTGGAGACAGGGGGCGATGAGTTTAATGAAAAACTGTTTTTT.

The chain carries TRBV6-5 and TRBJ2-7, with D maybe TRBD1 (6 bases). The CDR3 contains 14 residues. V lost 6 bases and J lost 2, with 14 bases in between. Germline assignment: CDR1 MNHEY and CDR2 SVGAGI. CDR3 residues: CASSQGSGAYEQYF. In DNA form, the CDR3 reads TGTGCCAGCAGCCAGGGGAGTGGGGCCTACGAGCAGTACTTC.

The CDR3 region has the DNA TGTGCCAGCTCACCTGGGAGCATCGGTAATGAAAAACTGTTTTTT. Protein product: CASSPGSIGNEKLFF. V gene TRBV18 combines with J gene TRBJ1-4, with D unresolved. Germline assignment: CDR1 KGHSH and CDR2 LQKENI. Between the trimmed V and J ends, which lost 3 bases and 4 bases, there was a span of 12 bases. This CDR3 has 15 residues.

The CDR3 nucleotides are TGTGCCAGCAGCTCGGGGGGAGGGATTGATGAGCAGTTCTTC. As protein: CASSSGGGIDEQFF. This chain joins TRBV11-3 and TRBJ2-1; TRBD2 matches 7 bases. The trim removed 4 bases at V and 8 bases at J, leaving 8 bases unmatched. In germline, CDR1 is SGHNT, CDR2 YENEEA. This CDR3 comprises 14 residues.

The rearrangement links TRBV6-1 to TRBJ2-5; a possible D gene is TRBD2 (6 bases). The germline V and J ends were trimmed by 10 bases and 5 bases, with 20 bases remaining between them. CDR3 length: 14 residues. Per the germline V gene, CDR1 is MNHNS and CDR2 is SASEGT. The CDR3: CAISREWGWETQYF. The CDR3 nucleotides are TGTGCCATCTCCCGGGAGTGGGGGTGGGAGACCCAGTACTTC.

The V call is TRBV18, the J call TRBJ1-3, with 7 bases fitting TRBD1. Trimming cost V 6 bases and J 5 bases; bases outside gene matches: 10. This CDR3 has 15 amino acids. In germline, CDR1 is KGHSH, CDR2 LQKENI. CDR3: CASSHDRDRRNTIYF. As DNA, the CDR3 is TGTGCCAGCTCCCATGACCGGGACAGACGAAACACCATATATTTT. The complete variable domain, with remaining parts taken from reference TRBV18 and TRBJ1-3, reads NAGVMQNPRHLVRRRGQEARLRCSPMKGHSHVYWYRQLPEEGLKFMVYLQKENIIDESGMPKERFSAEFPKEGPSILRIQQVVRGDSAAYFCASSHDRDRRNTIYFGEGSWLTVV.

This clone has only one observation. This chain connects TRBV28 to TRBJ1-2, with a weak D call TRBD1 (6 bases). There are 14 residues in the CDR3. Germline lookup yields CDR1 MDHEN and CDR2 SYDVKM. With 5 bases removed from V and 8 bases from J, the gap between germline ends came to 18 bases. The CDR3 spells CASSQWGRGRGYTF. The DNA of the CDR3 is TGTGCCAGCAGTCAATGGGGCAGGGGTAGGGGCTACACCTTC.

This chain joins TRBV5-6 and TRBJ1-3; D is perhaps TRBD1 (6 bases). Germline lookup yields CDR1 SGHDT and CDR2 YYEEEE. V lost 4 bases and J 5 bases, leaving 19 bases between the germline ends. CDR3 length: 16 residues. Here the CDR3 DNA reads TGTGCCAGCAGCCCTTCCCCGAAGGGGGTGAGAAACACCATATATTTT. It encodes CASSPSPKGVRNTIYF.

The chain combines TRBV6-6 with TRBJ1-1; D gene unclear. Germline-derived CDR1 and CDR2 are MNHNY and SVGAGI (reference sequence). V lost 7 bases and J lost 2, with 17 bases in between. The CDR3 has 15 residues. This CDR3 is CASTPLHRSNTEAFF. For the CDR3, the DNA is TGTGCCAGCACTCCCCTACACAGATCTAACACTGAAGCTTTCTTT.